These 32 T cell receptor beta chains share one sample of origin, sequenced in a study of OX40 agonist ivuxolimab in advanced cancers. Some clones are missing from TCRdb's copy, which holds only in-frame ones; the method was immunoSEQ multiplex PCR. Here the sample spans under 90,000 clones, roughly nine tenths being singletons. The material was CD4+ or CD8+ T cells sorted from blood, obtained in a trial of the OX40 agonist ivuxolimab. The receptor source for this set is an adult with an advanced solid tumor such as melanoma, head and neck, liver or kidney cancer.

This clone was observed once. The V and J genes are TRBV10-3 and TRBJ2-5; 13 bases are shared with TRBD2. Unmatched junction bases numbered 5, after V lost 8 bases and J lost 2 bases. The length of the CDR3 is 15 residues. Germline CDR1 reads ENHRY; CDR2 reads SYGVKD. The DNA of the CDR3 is TGTGCCATCCTGAAGACTAGCGGGGGGCAAGAGACCCAGTACTTC. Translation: CAILKTSGGQETQYF.

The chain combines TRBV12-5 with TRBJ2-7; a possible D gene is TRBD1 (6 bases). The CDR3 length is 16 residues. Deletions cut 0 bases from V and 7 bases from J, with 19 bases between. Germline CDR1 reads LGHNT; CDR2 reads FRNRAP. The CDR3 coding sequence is TGTGCTAGTGGTTTGGTACTAGGGGACACCTTGAGGGAGCAGTACTTC. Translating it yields CASGLVLGDTLREQYF. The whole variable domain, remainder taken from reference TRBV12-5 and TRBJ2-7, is DARVTQTPRHKVTEMGQEVTMRCQPILGHNTVFWYRQTMMQGLELLAYFRNRAPLDDSGMPKDRFSAEMPDATLATLKIQPSEPRDSAVYFCASGLVLGDTLREQYFGPGTRLTVT.

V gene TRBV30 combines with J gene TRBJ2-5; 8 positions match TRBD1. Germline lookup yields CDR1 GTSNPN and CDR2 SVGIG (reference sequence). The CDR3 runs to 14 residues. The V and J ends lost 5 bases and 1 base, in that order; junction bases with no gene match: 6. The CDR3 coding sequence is TGTGCCTGGGACAGGGGCATAGTCCAAGAGACCCAGTACTTC. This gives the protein CAWDRGIVQETQYF.

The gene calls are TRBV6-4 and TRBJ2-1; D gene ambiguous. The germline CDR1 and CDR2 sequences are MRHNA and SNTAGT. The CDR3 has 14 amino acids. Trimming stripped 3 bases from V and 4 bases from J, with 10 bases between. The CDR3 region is CASSDLRRYNEQFF. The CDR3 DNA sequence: TGTGCCAGCAGTGATTTACGGCGGTACAATGAGCAGTTCTTC.

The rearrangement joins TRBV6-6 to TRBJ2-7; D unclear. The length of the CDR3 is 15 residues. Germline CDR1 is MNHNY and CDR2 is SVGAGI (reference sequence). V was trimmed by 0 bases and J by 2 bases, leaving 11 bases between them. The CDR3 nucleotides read TGTGCCAGCAGTTACTCGTTCGTGGGAACCTACGAGCAGTACTTC. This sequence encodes CASSYSFVGTYEQYF.

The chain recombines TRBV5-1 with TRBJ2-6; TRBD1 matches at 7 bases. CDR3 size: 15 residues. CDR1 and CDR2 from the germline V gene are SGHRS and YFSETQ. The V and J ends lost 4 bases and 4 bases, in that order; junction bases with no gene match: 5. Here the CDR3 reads CASSGTVRGANVLTF. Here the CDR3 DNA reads TGCGCCAGCAGCGGGACAGTTCGGGGGGCCAACGTCCTGACTTTC.

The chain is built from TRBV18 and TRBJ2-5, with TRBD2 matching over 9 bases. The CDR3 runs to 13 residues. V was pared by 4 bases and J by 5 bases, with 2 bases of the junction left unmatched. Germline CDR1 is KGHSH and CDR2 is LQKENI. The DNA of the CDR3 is TGTGCCAGCTCACAGCTAGCGGGGGAGACCCAGTACTTC. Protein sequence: CASSQLAGETQYF.

The CDR3 loop is CASSVEGNTEAFF. The CDR3 DNA reads as TGTGCCAGCAGTGTAGAGGGGAACACTGAAGCTTTCTTT. This chain uses TRBV6-1 with TRBJ1-1; D is uncertain. The CDR3 runs to 13 residues. Germline CDR1 and CDR2: MNHNS and SASEGT. V was cut by 4 bases and J by 1 base, with 7 bases left in between.

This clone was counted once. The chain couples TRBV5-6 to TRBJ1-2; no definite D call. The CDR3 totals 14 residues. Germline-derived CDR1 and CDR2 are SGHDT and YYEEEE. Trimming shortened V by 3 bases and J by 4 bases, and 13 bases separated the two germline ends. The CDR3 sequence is CASSSGINVYGYTF. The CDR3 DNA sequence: TGTGCCAGCAGCTCCGGGATTAACGTCTATGGCTACACCTTC.

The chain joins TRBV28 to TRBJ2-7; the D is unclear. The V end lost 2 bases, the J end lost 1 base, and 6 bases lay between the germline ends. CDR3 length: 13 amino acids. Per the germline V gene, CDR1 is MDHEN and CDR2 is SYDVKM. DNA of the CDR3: TGTGCCAGCAGTTTACTGGGATCCTACGAGCAGTACTTC. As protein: CASSLLGSYEQYF.

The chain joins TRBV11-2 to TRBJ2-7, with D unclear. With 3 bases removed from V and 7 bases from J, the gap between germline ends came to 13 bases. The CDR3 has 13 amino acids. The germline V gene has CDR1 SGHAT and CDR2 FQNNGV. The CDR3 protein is CASSFDRVGEQYF. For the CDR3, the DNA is TGTGCCAGCAGCTTTGACCGGGTCGGGGAGCAGTACTTC. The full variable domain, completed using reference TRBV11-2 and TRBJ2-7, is EAGVAQSPRYKIIEKRQSVAFWCNPISGHATLYWYQQILGQGPKLLIQFQNNGVVDDSQLPKDRFSAERLKGVDSTLKIQPAKLEDSAVYLCASSFDRVGEQYFGPGTRLTVT.

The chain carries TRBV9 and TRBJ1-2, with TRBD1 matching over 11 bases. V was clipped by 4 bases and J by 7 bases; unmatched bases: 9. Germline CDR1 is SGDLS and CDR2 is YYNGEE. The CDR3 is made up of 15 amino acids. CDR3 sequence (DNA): TGTGCCAGCAGCCTTAGGGACAGGGGGTTCAGTGGCTACACCTTC. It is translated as CASSLRDRGFSGYTF.

CDR3 amino acids: CASSPQTGHIQYF. DNA for the CDR3: TGTGCCAGTAGTCCCCAGACAGGCCACATTCAGTACTTC. This chain uses TRBV19 with TRBJ2-4, with D possibly matching TRBD1 (6 bases). V lost 5 bases, J lost 8 bases, and 13 bases lay in between. CDR1 LNHDA and CDR2 SQIVND come from the germline V gene (reference sequence). This CDR3 is 13 amino acids long.

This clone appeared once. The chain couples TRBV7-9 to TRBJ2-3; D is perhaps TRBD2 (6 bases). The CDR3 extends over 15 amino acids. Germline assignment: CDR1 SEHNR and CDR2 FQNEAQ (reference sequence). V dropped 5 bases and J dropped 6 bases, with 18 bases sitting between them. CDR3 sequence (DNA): TGTGCCAGCAGCCCATCTGGGGGGAAAGGCGATACGCAGTATTTT. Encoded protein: CASSPSGGKGDTQYF.

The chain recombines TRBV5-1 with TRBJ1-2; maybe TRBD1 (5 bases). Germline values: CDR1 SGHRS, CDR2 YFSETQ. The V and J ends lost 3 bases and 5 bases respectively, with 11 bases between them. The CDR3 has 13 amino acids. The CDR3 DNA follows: TGCGCCAGCAGCTCGTCAGGGAGTTATGGCTACACCTTC. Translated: CASSSSGSYGYTF.

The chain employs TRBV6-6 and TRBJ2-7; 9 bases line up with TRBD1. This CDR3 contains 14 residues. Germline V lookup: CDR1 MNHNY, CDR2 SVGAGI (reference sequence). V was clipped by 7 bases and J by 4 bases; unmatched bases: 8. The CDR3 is CASNNKDRGYEQYF. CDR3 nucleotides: TGTGCCAGCAATAATAAGGACAGGGGATACGAGCAGTACTTC.

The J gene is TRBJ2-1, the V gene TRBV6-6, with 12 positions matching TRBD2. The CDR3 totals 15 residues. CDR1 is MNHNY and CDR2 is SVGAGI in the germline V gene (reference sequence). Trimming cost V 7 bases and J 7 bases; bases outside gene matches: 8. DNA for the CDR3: TGTGCCAGCACCAGACTAGCGGGAGACGGGAATGAGCAGTTCTTC. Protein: CASTRLAGDGNEQFF.

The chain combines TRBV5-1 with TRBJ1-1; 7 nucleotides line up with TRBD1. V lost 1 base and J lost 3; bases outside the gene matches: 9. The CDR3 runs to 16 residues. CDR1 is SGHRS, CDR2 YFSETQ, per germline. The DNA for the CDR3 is TGCGCCAGCAGCTTGCTCCAGACAGGGAGACACACTGAAGCTTTCTTT. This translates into CASSLLQTGRHTEAFF.

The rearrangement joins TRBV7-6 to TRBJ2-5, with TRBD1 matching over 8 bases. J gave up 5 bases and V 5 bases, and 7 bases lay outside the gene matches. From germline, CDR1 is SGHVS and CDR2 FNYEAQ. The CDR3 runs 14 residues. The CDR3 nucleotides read TGTGCCAGCAGCCCAACGGACAGGGTTGAGACCCAGTACTTC. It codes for CASSPTDRVETQYF.

The CDR3 DNA reads as TGCGCCAGCAGCATTACCGGGACCCCCTACGAGCAGTACTTC. It is translated as CASSITGTPYEQYF. The genes are TRBV5-1 and TRBJ2-7; D might be TRBD1 or TRBD2, each matching 5 bases. V was shortened by 4 bases and J by 2 bases, with 13 bases between the two germline ends. This CDR3 contains 14 residues. Looked up from germline, CDR1 is SGHRS and CDR2 is YFSETQ.

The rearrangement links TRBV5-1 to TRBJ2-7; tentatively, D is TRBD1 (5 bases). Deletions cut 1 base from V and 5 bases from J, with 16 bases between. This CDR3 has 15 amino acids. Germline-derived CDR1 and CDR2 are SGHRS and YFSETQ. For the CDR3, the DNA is TGCGCCAGCAGCTTGAATGCAGCCGGCAGGGACGAGCAGTACTTC. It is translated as CASSLNAAGRDEQYF.

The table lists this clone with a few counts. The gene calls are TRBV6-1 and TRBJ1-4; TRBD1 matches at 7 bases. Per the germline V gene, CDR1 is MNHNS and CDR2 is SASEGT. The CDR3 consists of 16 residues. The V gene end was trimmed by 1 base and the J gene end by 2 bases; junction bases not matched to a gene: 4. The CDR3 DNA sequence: TGTGCCAGCAGTGAAGAATTGACAGGGACTAATGAAAAACTGTTTTTT. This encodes CASSEELTGTNEKLFF.

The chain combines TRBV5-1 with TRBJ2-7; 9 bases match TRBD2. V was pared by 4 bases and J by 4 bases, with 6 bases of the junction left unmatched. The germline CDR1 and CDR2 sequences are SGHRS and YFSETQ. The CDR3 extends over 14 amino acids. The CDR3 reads CASSQLAGLYEQYF. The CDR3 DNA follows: TGCGCCAGCAGCCAACTAGCGGGCCTTTACGAGCAGTACTTC.

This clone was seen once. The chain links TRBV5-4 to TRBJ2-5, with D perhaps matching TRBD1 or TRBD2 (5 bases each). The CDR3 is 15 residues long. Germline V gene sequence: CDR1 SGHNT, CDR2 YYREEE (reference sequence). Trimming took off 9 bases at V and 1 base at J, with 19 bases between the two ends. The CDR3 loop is CATSGAGALQETQYF. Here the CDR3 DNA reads TGTGCCACCTCTGGGGCGGGCGCGCTCCAAGAGACCCAGTACTTC.

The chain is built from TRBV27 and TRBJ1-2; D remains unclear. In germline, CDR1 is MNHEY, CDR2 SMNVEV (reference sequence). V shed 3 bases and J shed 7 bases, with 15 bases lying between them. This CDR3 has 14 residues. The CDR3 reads CASSFSRTSSGYTF. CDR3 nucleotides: TGTGCCAGCAGTTTTTCCAGGACCTCTAGTGGCTACACCTTC.

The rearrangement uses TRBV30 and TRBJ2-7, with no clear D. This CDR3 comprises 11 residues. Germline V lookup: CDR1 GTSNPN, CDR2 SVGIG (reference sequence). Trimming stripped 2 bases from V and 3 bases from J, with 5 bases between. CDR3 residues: CAWSTNYEQYF. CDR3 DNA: TGTGCCTGGAGTACTAACTACGAGCAGTACTTC.

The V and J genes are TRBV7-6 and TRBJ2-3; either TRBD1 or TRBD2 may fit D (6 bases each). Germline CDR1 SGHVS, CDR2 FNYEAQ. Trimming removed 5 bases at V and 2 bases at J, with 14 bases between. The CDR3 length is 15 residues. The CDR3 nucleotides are TGTGCCAGCAGCCAAGGGGGGATCAACACAGATACGCAGTATTTT. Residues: CASSQGGINTDTQYF.

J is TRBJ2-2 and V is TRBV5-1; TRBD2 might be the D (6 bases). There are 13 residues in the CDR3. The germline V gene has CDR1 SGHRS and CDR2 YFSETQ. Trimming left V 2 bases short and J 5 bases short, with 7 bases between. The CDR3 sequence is CASSLGGTGELFF. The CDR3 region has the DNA TGCGCCAGCAGCTTAGGAGGGACCGGGGAGCTGTTTTTT.

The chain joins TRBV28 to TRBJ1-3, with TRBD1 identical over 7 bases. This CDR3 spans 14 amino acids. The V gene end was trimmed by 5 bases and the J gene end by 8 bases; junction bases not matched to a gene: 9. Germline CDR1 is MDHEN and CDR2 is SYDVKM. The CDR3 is CASSAGGLRDTIYF. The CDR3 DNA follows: TGTGCCAGCAGTGCAGGGGGGCTTCGCGACACCATATATTTT. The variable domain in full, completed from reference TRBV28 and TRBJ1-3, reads DVKVTQSSRYLVKRTGEKVFLECVQDMDHENMFWYRQDPGLGLRLIYFSYDVKMKEKGDIPEGYSVSREKKERFSLILESASTNQTSMYLCASSAGGLRDTIYFGEGSWLTVV.

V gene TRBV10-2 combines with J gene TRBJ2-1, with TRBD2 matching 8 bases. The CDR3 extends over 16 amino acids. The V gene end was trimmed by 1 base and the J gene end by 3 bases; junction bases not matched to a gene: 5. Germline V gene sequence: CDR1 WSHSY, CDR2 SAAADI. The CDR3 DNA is TGCGCCAGCAGTGAGTTCGGGAGGGCCAACTACAATGAGCAGTTCTTC. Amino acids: CASSEFGRANYNEQFF.

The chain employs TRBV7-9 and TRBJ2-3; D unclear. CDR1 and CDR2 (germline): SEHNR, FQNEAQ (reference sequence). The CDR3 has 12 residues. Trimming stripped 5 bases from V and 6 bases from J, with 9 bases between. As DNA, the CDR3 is TGTGCCAGCAGCCCAGTCTTGGATACGCAGTATTTT. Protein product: CASSPVLDTQYF.

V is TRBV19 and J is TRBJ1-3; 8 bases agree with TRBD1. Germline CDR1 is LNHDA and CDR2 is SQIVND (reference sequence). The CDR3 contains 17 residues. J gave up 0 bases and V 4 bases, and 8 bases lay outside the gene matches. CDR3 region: CASSTGTGLNSGNTIYF. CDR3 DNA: TGTGCCAGTAGTACCGGGACAGGCCTAAACTCTGGAAACACCATATATTTT.